This record covers a single TCR beta chain. TCRdb re-analysed the 5' RACE reads in MiXCR, keeping a single row per CDR3 protein. The table has fewer than 350,000 distinct CDR3 sequences, roughly 15% seen once; the top ten hold approximately 20%. V was shortened by 5 bases and J by 6 bases, with 16 bases between the two germline ends. The CDR3 is made up of 15 amino acids. Germline lookup yields CDR1 SEHNR and CDR2 FQNEAQ (reference sequence). The data were taken from a study of T-cell memory formation after mild COVID-19. The J gene is TRBJ2-2, the V gene TRBV7-9; D tentatively fits TRBD1 or TRBD2 (6 bases each). The receptor was isolated from a man aged 18 to 29 who had mild COVID-19 (a few samples of this study predate the infection). Cell type and time point are not known. The sample consisted of PBMCs or a T cell subset sorted from them (not recorded which). CDR3 amino acids: CASSPTEGGPGELFF. The CDR3 DNA is TGTGCCAGCAGCCCGACGGAGGGGGGTCCCGGGGAGCTGTTTTTT.